These 7 T cell receptor beta chains were all obtained from the same sample, sequenced in a study of blood T cell repertoires in COVID-19. Sequencing was performed with immunoSEQ multiplex PCR; in TCRdb, only in-frame clones are kept and a portion is missing. The top ten hold around 1.6% of the sample, which has a few hundred thousand clones, about 82% seen once. The specimen sequenced was peripheral blood. The receptors shown here come from a woman aged 50 to 60 with acute or convalescent COVID-19.

This clone was detected only once. The chain has TRBV4-3 and TRBJ2-7, with 10 bases matching TRBD2. V lost 3 bases, J lost 3 bases, and 5 bases stayed unmatched. CDR1 is LGHNA and CDR2 is YSLEER in the germline V gene. There are 15 residues in the CDR3. The CDR3 nucleotides are TGCGCCAGCAGCCACCTAGCGGGAGCCCTCTACGAGCAGTACTTC. This codes for CASSHLAGALYEQYF.

This sequence joins TRBV6-2 or TRBV6-3 and TRBJ2-7; 9 positions agree with TRBD1. The CDR3 runs 16 residues. The V gene's germline CDR1 is MNHEY and CDR2 SVGEGT. V shed 4 bases and J 0 bases; nucleotides not matched to a gene: 7. CDR3 bases: TGTGCCAGCAGTTCCCGACAGGGGGGGTACTCCTACGAGCAGTACTTC. Its translation is CASSSRQGGYSYEQYF.

The chain couples TRBV4-1 to TRBJ1-3; D is uncertain. Trimming cost V 0 bases and J 9 bases, with 12 bases left between them. This CDR3 spans 14 amino acids. The germline V gene has CDR1 MGHRA and CDR2 YSYEKL. The CDR3 protein is CASSQENRVSTIYF. The DNA of the CDR3 is TGCGCCAGCAGCCAAGAAAACCGGGTTAGCACCATATATTTT.

The CDR3 nucleotides are TGTGCCAGCAGCTTAAACGGGCGGGATGCCTACAATGAGCAGTTCTTC. Its protein product is CASSLNGRDAYNEQFF. The V and J genes are TRBV7-3 and TRBJ2-1, with a weak D call TRBD2 (6 bases). The CDR3 consists of 16 residues. Germline V CDR1 and CDR2: SGHTA, FQGTGA. V gave up 1 base and J gave up 2 bases, with 12 bases separating them. Using reference TRBV7-3 and TRBJ2-1 for the parts outside the CDR3, the full variable domain is GAGVSQTPSNKVTEKGKYVELRCDPISGHTALYWYRQSLGQGPEFLIYFQGTGAADDSGLPNDRFFAVRPEGSVSTLKIQRTERGDSAVYLCASSLNGRDAYNEQFFGPGTRLTVL.

This clone appeared once. J is TRBJ2-7 and V is TRBV6-6, with 9 nucleotides matching TRBD1. Looked up from germline, CDR1 is MNHNY and CDR2 is SVGAGI (reference sequence). The length of the CDR3 is 15 residues. After removal of 5 bases from V and 4 bases from J, the junction contained 9 bases not matched to a gene. Here the CDR3 DNA reads TGTGCCAGCAGTAATACCGGGACAGGGATATACGAGCAGTACTTC. Amino acids: CASSNTGTGIYEQYF.

The chain recombines TRBV3-1 (or the pseudogene TRBV3-2) with TRBJ2-7; 9 nucleotides agree with TRBD2. Germline CDR1 reads LGHDT; CDR2 reads YNNKEL (reference sequence). This CDR3 region has 14 residues. V lost 4 bases, J lost 6 bases, and 7 bases stayed unmatched. CDR3 in amino acids: CASSLPGLASEQYF. In DNA form, the CDR3 reads TGTGCCAGCAGCCTACCGGGACTAGCTTCCGAGCAGTACTTC.

The chain has TRBV18 and TRBJ2-5, with a tentative D call TRBD1 (5 bases). The CDR3 contains 14 residues. V was clipped by 3 bases and J by 0 bases, with 8 bases between them. Per germline, CDR1 KGHSH and CDR2 LQKENI. DNA for the CDR3: TGTGCCAGCTCACCGGGGCTGAACCAAGAGACCCAGTACTTC. This encodes CASSPGLNQETQYF.